A single sample is the source of the 27 T cell receptor beta chains below, sequenced in a study of cytomegalovirus exposure and HLA in healthy donors. With 60 Vbeta and 13 Jbeta primers, the PCR was carried out. Using immunoSEQ multiplex PCR, the repertoire was profiled, and TCRdb retains in-frame clones only, with some absent. The sample consists of 100,000 or so clones, 75% to 90% of them appearing once. The sample comprised PBMCs. Every receptor here comes from a man aged 25 to 40 in good health and CMV-seropositive.

This chain uses TRBV11-2 with TRBJ2-7; D perhaps matches TRBD1 (6 bases). The CDR3 runs to 16 residues. From germline, CDR1 is SGHAT and CDR2 FQNNGV. Trimming removed 2 bases from V and 2 bases from J, with 16 bases in between. The CDR3 bases are TGTGCCAGCAGCTTAATTGAGGGACACCTGGCCTACGAGCAGTACTTC. Encoded protein: CASSLIEGHLAYEQYF.

This clone occurred a few times. This sequence joins TRBV28 and TRBJ2-7; the D gene is possibly TRBD1 (6 bases). CDR3 length: 14 amino acids. CDR1 is MDHEN and CDR2 is SYDVKM in the germline V gene. Between the trimmed V and J ends, which lost 3 bases and 6 bases, there was a span of 15 bases. The CDR3 protein is CASSLAGTQIEQYF. CDR3 DNA sequence: TGTGCCAGCAGTTTGGCCGGGACACAGATCGAGCAGTACTTC.

This clone was seen once. The rearrangement joins TRBV28 to TRBJ1-1; 9 positions agree with TRBD1. The ends lost 4 bases at V and 5 bases at J; junction bases unmatched: 8. The CDR3 sequence is 15 residues long. Germline lookup yields CDR1 MDHEN and CDR2 SYDVKM. The CDR3 loop reads CASSSLTGGGTEAFF. CDR3 DNA: TGTGCCAGCAGTTCCCTGACAGGGGGGGGTACTGAAGCTTTCTTT.

The CDR3: CASSPGVAASGEKLFF. The DNA of the CDR3 is TGCGCCAGCAGCCCTGGGGTCGCGGCCTCGGGGGAAAAACTGTTTTTT. The rearrangement uses TRBV5-1 and TRBJ1-4; D gene unclear. V was trimmed by 4 bases and J by 8 bases, leaving 21 bases between them. This CDR3 has 16 amino acids. From germline, CDR1 is SGHRS and CDR2 YFSETQ.

This chain joins TRBV5-1 and TRBJ2-3; 7 bases agree with TRBD2. Germline values: CDR1 SGHRS, CDR2 YFSETQ. Unmatched junction bases numbered 12, after V lost 4 bases and J lost 4 bases. This CDR3 comprises 16 residues. The CDR3 region has the DNA TGCGCCAGCAGCGGGGGGGACTTAGGTGGGGCAGATACGCAGTATTTT. Its protein is CASSGGDLGGADTQYF.

The table lists this clone with a few counts. The chain links TRBV5-1 to TRBJ1-4, with D possibly TRBD1 on 5 matching bases. This CDR3 comprises 16 residues. The V end was cut by 8 bases, the J end by 4 bases, with 21 bases between. Germline lookup yields CDR1 SGHRS and CDR2 YFSETQ. The CDR3 region has the DNA TGCGCCAGACCCCCGAGGTCGCGGAGGGGTAATGAAAAACTGTTTTTT. Its protein is CARPPRSRRGNEKLFF.

The chain has TRBV7-9 and TRBJ2-7, with 7 nucleotides matching TRBD2. With 1 base clipped from V and 2 bases from J, the junction kept 8 bases outside the gene matches. The germline V gene has CDR1 SEHNR and CDR2 FQNEAQ (reference sequence). This CDR3 contains 16 residues. The CDR3 loop reads CASSLVSGGGTYEQYF. In nucleotides, the CDR3 is TGTGCCAGCAGCTTAGTATCTGGCGGGGGTACCTACGAGCAGTACTTC.

This clone appeared a few times. This chain uses TRBV5-1 with TRBJ1-2; TRBD1 agrees at 7 bases. Trimming at V came to 4 bases and at J to 4 bases, leaving 7 bases not matched to a gene. CDR1 SGHRS and CDR2 YFSETQ come from the germline V gene. This CDR3 region has 14 residues. Here the CDR3 DNA reads TGCGCCAGCAGCCAGGGGACAGCCCGCTATGGCTACACCTTC. This translates into CASSQGTARYGYTF.

This clone was counted only a few times. The chain has TRBV2 and TRBJ2-7; 9 bases map to TRBD1. After removal of 6 bases from V and 5 bases from J, the junction contained 11 bases not matched to a gene. Germline CDR1 reads SNHLY; CDR2 reads FYNNEI. The CDR3 has 15 amino acids. CDR3 DNA: TGTGCCAGCAGAACACACAGGGGGCGTGCCCACGAGCAGTACTTC. This encodes CASRTHRGRAHEQYF.

This clone was picked up a small number of times. This sequence joins TRBV5-6 and TRBJ1-2, with 8 nucleotides matching TRBD1. Trimming at V came to 1 base and at J to 2 bases, leaving 4 bases not matched to a gene. This CDR3 has 15 amino acids. Germline CDR1 reads SGHDT; CDR2 reads YYEEEE. CDR3 DNA sequence: TGTGCCAGCAGCTTGCTCAGGGGGCTAAACTATGGCTACACCTTC. Protein sequence: CASSLLRGLNYGYTF.

This clone occurred a few times. This chain uses TRBV6-5 with TRBJ2-7, with 8 bases fitting TRBD2. After removal of 8 bases from V and 2 bases from J, the junction contained 8 bases not matched to a gene. Germline V gene lookup returns CDR1 MNHEY and CDR2 SVGAGI. The CDR3 is 14 residues long. As DNA, the CDR3 is TGTGCCAGCGGTAAGGGGCGGGGGGCCTACGAGCAGTACTTC. This gives the protein CASGKGRGAYEQYF.

The chain links TRBV10-3 to TRBJ2-1, with 11 bases lining up with TRBD2. The CDR3 spans 14 residues. Trimming cost V 9 bases and J 7 bases; bases outside gene matches: 8. Germline lookup yields CDR1 ENHRY and CDR2 SYGVKD. CDR3 DNA: TGTGCCATTTCGAAGACTAGCGGGGTGAATGAGCAGTTCTTC. Its translation is CAISKTSGVNEQFF.

The chain joins TRBV4-1 to TRBJ1-5; the D gene is possibly TRBD1 (5 bases). Germline-derived CDR1 and CDR2 are MGHRA and YSYEKL. CDR3 length: 16 residues. With 0 bases removed from V and 3 bases from J, the gap between germline ends came to 12 bases. The CDR3 DNA follows: TGCGCCAGCAGCCAAGATCAGCAGGGCTCCAATCAGCCCCAGCATTTT. Encoded protein: CASSQDQQGSNQPQHF.

This clone has only a few counts. The chain combines TRBV2 with TRBJ2-7; 11 bases are a match to TRBD2. The CDR3 covers 18 residues. V shed 2 bases and J 2 bases; nucleotides not matched to a gene: 11. Germline V CDR1 and CDR2: SNHLY, FYNNEI. CDR3 nucleotides: TGTGCCAGCAGTGAACGGGCTAGCGGGGGGCCCACTACCTACGAGCAGTACTTC. Translating gives CASSERASGGPTTYEQYF.

This clone came up once. The J gene is TRBJ2-2, the V gene TRBV27; D is unresolved. Germline V gene data show CDR1 as MNHEY and CDR2 as SMNVEV (reference sequence). There are 13 residues in the CDR3. V was pared by 0 bases and J by 6 bases, with 5 bases between. Written as DNA, the CDR3 is TGTGCCAGCAGTTTATCGGGCTCCGGGGAGCTGTTTTTT. This codes for CASSLSGSGELFF.

This chain uses TRBV10-1 with TRBJ1-4, with a possible D match to TRBD1 (6 bases). The CDR3 length is 13 residues. V lost 6 bases, J lost 4 bases, and 9 bases lay in between. Germline V CDR1 and CDR2: WNHNN, SYGVQD (reference sequence). The CDR3 DNA sequence: TGCGCCAGCAGCCGGGACATTAATGAAAAACTGTTTTTT. Amino acid sequence: CASSRDINEKLFF.

V is TRBV7-9 and J is TRBJ2-5; D uncertain. Per germline, CDR1 SEHNR and CDR2 FQNEAQ (reference sequence). The CDR3 totals 13 residues. Trimming removed 1 base from V and 4 bases from J, with 7 bases in between. Written as DNA, the CDR3 is TGTGCCAGCAGCTTAGACAGCCTAGAGACCCAGTACTTC. Amino acid sequence: CASSLDSLETQYF.

The V and J genes are TRBV7-2 and TRBJ2-7; TRBD1 aligns across 9 bases. V lost 5 bases, J lost 3 bases, and 8 bases stayed unmatched. Looked up from germline, CDR1 is SGHTA and CDR2 is FQGNSA. The CDR3 spans 15 residues. CDR3 nucleotide sequence: TGTGCCAGCAGCGGCCGGGACAGGGTATTCTACGAGCAGTACTTC. Protein sequence: CASSGRDRVFYEQYF.

By its share, this clone is large. At the DNA level, this CDR3 is encoded by other sequences in the same sample as well. V gene TRBV18 combines with J gene TRBJ1-1; D might be TRBD1 (6 bases). Trimming removed 3 bases from V and 2 bases from J, with 7 bases in between. Germline CDR1 KGHSH, CDR2 LQKENI. This CDR3 has 13 residues. The CDR3 loop is CASSPGANTEAFF. The CDR3, as DNA: TGTGCCAGCTCACCGGGGGCCAACACTGAAGCTTTCTTT.

This chain joins TRBV25-1 and TRBJ2-5; maybe TRBD2 (5 bases). Trimming removed 2 bases from V and 2 bases from J, with 9 bases in between. This CDR3 has 14 amino acids. CDR1 MGHDK and CDR2 SYGVNS come from the germline V gene. Here the CDR3 DNA reads TGTGCCAGCAGTGAAACTAGGCAGCAAGAGACCCAGTACTTC. Translation gives CASSETRQQETQYF.

The chain recombines TRBV29-1 with TRBJ2-5; 10 bases map to TRBD1. Germline loops: CDR1 SQVTM, CDR2 ANQGSEA. The CDR3 length is 13 residues. J was trimmed by 4 bases and V by 7 bases; bases with no gene match: 6. The CDR3: CSADRGDRETQYF. DNA of the CDR3: TGCAGCGCGGACAGGGGGGATCGAGAGACCCAGTACTTC.

This chain joins TRBV9 and TRBJ1-1, with 7 bases identical to TRBD1. The CDR3 sequence is 15 residues long. Germline CDR1 is SGDLS and CDR2 is YYNGEE. Trimming took 4 bases from V and 3 from J; bases not matched to a gene: 9. CDR3 in DNA: TGTGCCAGCAGCCTCACGACGACAGGGCACACTGAAGCTTTCTTT. Encoded protein: CASSLTTTGHTEAFF.

The chain has TRBV15 and TRBJ1-2; D unresolved. The CDR3 consists of 19 residues. Per germline, CDR1 LNHNV and CDR2 YYDKDF (reference sequence). V was clipped by 1 base and J by 4 bases, with 25 bases between them. CDR3 DNA: TGTGCCACCAGCAGAGGTCGGATCGGGAGCCAGCCGGCGGCCTATGGCTACACCTTC. Protein product: CATSRGRIGSQPAAYGYTF.

This chain links TRBV7-8 with TRBJ1-1, with D uncertain. Trimming cost V 7 bases and J 8 bases, with 11 bases left between them. The CDR3 has 11 residues. Germline V gene data show CDR1 as SGHVS and CDR2 as FQNEAQ. The CDR3 DNA is TGTGCCAGCACCTGGCGGGCAGAAGCTTTCTTT. Translated, it gives CASTWRAEAFF. Full variable domain (outside the CDR3, taken from reference TRBV7-8 and TRBJ1-1): GAGVSQSPRYKVAKRGQDVALRCDPISGHVSLFWYQQALGQGPEFLTYFQNEAQLDKSGLPSDRFFAERPEGSVSTLKIQRTQQEDSAVYLCASTWRAEAFFGQGTRLTVV.

This chain connects TRBV11-2 to TRBJ1-4; D is unresolved. Germline CDR1 is SGHAT and CDR2 is FQNNGV. CDR3 length: 14 amino acids. The V end was cut by 5 bases, the J end by 8 bases, with 15 bases between. This CDR3 reads CASSLLTRGEKLFF. In DNA form, the CDR3 reads TGTGCCAGCAGCCTGCTGACCCGAGGCGAAAAACTGTTTTTT.

This clone was counted a few times. This chain links TRBV5-1 with TRBJ2-7, with D maybe TRBD1 (5 bases). This CDR3 is built from 13 residues. V lost 1 base and J 7 bases, leaving 12 bases between the germline ends. Germline CDR1 is SGHRS and CDR2 is YFSETQ. This CDR3 is CASSLSSGWEQYF. The DNA of the CDR3 is TGCGCCAGCAGCTTGTCTTCAGGGTGGGAGCAGTACTTC.

The chain links TRBV7-9 to TRBJ2-5, with 8 positions matching TRBD2. The CDR3 totals 13 residues. V trimming: 8 bases; J trimming: 1 base; junction bases outside the gene matches: 3. CDR1 is SEHNR, CDR2 FQNEAQ, per germline (reference sequence). The CDR3 DNA is TGTGCCAGCGTAGGGACTAGCCAAGAGACCCAGTACTTC. This codes for CASVGTSQETQYF.